These T cell receptor beta chains were read from a single sample in a study of blood T cell repertoires in COVID-19. Some clones are missing from TCRdb's copy, which holds only in-frame ones; the method was immunoSEQ multiplex PCR. The sample consists of approximately 65,000 clones, roughly 89% of them appearing once. The sample comprised peripheral blood. These receptors all stem from a woman aged 50 to 65 with active COVID-19. The CDR3 runs from the conserved cysteine through the conserved F or W. A D gene is named only where the DNA matches it firmly. Not every row has a clone size; where given, it reads once, few, many or a size class.

>-|TRBJ2-5|TRBD1|TRBV3-1/TRBV3-2
TGTGCCAGCAGCCAAGTGGGACAGGGTAAGGAAGAGACCCAGTACTTC
CASSQVGQGKEETQYF
>-|TRBJ1-1|-|TRBV28
TGTGCCAGCAGCTCACCGGGGGGATGGCCTGAAGCTTTCTTT
CASSSPGGWPEAFF
>-|TRBJ2-3|-|TRBV30
TGTGCCTGGAGCCGAACAGACACAGATACGCAGTATTTT
CAWSRTDTDTQYF
>many|TRBJ1-6|TRBD1|TRBV5-1
TGCGCCAGCAGCTTAAAGGGACAGGGAGGTTCACCCCTCCACTTT
CASSLKGQGGSPLHF
>-|TRBJ2-1|-|TRBV6-6
TGTGCCAGCAGGGAGGGGTTCACCCCTATTTACAATGAGCAGTTCTTC
CASREGFTPIYNEQFF
>-|TRBJ2-7|-|TRBV7-8
TGTGCCAGCAGCTTAGTATCGGGCAGGGCCGACGAGCAGTACTTC
CASSLVSGRADEQYF
>-|TRBJ2-1|-|TRBV2
TGTGCCAGCAGTGAAGCGATGGGGAGCTCCTACAATGAGCAGTTCTTC
CASSEAMGSSYNEQFF
>-|TRBJ2-5|TRBD1|TRBV11-2
TGTGCCAGCACCTTTACAGGGGGGGAGACCCAGTACTTC
CASTFTGGETQYF
>few|TRBJ2-2|-|TRBV5-6
TGTGCCAGCAGCTTGGAGGGCGGGGCCACGAACACCGGGGAGCTGTTTTTT
CASSLEGGATNTGELFF
>few|TRBJ1-2|TRBD1|TRBV5-1
TGCGCCAGCAGCCCCGCGACAGGGACTAACTATGGCTACACCTTC
CASSPATGTNYGYTF
>-|TRBJ2-1|TRBD1|TRBV27
TGTGCCAGCAGTTCCCCGTCCACGACAGGGGGCCTGAATGAGCAGTTCTTC
CASSSPSTTGGLNEQFF
>-|TRBJ2-1|-|TRBV24-1
TGTGCCACCAGTGATTTGCAACGGGGTTTTGGTTACAATGAGCAGTTCTTC
CATSDLQRGFGYNEQFF
>-|TRBJ2-7|TRBD2|TRBV7-2
TGTGCCAGCAGCTTAGTAGGGGGGCTAGCGGGAGATCTGTTCTACGAGCAGTACTTC
CASSLVGGLAGDLFYEQYF
>-|TRBJ1-5|TRBD1|TRBV7-8
TGTGCCAGCAGCTATGGCGGCAGGGGGCGCCGGAATCAGCCCCAGCATTTT
CASSYGGRGRRNQPQHF
>-|TRBJ2-2|TRBD2|TRBV30
TGTGCCTGGAGTGGACTAGCGGGAATGAACACCGGGGAGCTGTTTTTT
CAWSGLAGMNTGELFF
>-|TRBJ1-5|-|TRBV6-5
TGTGCCAGCAGTTACACGACAGTCAATCAGCCCCAGCATTTT
CASSYTTVNQPQHF
>-|TRBJ2-5|TRBD1|TRBV5-1
TGCGCCAGCACCCTGGGAAGGACAGGGACCAAAGAGACCCAGTACTTC
CASTLGRTGTKETQYF
>once|TRBJ2-7|-|TRBV7-6
TGTGCCAGCAGCAGGGGGGGCCCCGAGACCTACGAGCAGTACTTC
CASSRGGPETYEQYF
>-|TRBJ2-1|-|TRBV9
TGTGCCAGCAGCTCAGACGGGAGCTCCTACAATGAGCAGTTCTTC
CASSSDGSSYNEQFF
>-|TRBJ2-1|-|TRBV2
TGTGCCAGCAGCCGCAGGGGGGACAATGAGCAGTTCTTC
CASSRRGDNEQFF
>-|TRBJ2-1|TRBD1|TRBV29-1
TGCAGCGTGGATGCGGGACAGGGGGGATCCTACAATGAGCAGTTCTTC
CSVDAGQGGSYNEQFF
>-|TRBJ2-7|TRBD1|TRBV5-6
TGTGCCAGCAGCCTGTCCGGGACAGCCTCCTACGAGCAGTACTTC
CASSLSGTASYEQYF
>-|TRBJ2-4|TRBD1|TRBV2
TGTGCCAGCAGTGAAGCCGGGACAGCTCTTCTCATAGCCAAAAACATTCAGTACTTC
CASSEAGTALLIAKNIQYF
>-|TRBJ2-3|TRBD1|TRBV6-4
TGTGCCAGCAGGCCCCGGGACAGTAGCACAGATACGCAGTATTTT
CASRPRDSSTDTQYF
>-|TRBJ2-2|TRBD2|TRBV18
TGTGCCAGCTCACCATCGGGGGGGAACACCGGGGAGCTGTTTTTT
CASSPSGGNTGELFF
>-|TRBJ2-5|TRBD1|TRBV24-1
TGTGCCACCAGTGATAAGCTACAGGGGCGGAGAGAGACCCAGTACTTC
CATSDKLQGRRETQYF
>-|TRBJ1-1|-|TRBV11-2
TGTGCCAGCAGCCAAACAGGTTGGGGAGGCACTGAAGCTTTCTTT
CASSQTGWGGTEAFF
>-|TRBJ1-4|-|TRBV2
TGTGCCAGCAGAGACAGCCCAGAAAAACTGTTTTTT
CASRDSPEKLFF
>-|TRBJ2-5|-|TRBV11-2
TGTGCCAGCAGCGCCTTCTCAGTTGTGGGCTTGTGGGAGGAGACCCAGTACTTC
CASSAFSVVGLWEETQYF
>-|TRBJ2-7|TRBD1|TRBV5-6
TGTGCCAGCAGCTTGGGTGGATCGGGACAGCGCTACGAGCAGTACTTC
CASSLGGSGQRYEQYF
>-|TRBJ1-5|TRBD1|TRBV3-1/TRBV3-2
TGTGCCAGCAGCTGGGGACAGGGGTATCAGCCCCAGCATTTT
CASSWGQGYQPQHF
>once|TRBJ2-1|TRBD1|TRBV19
TGTGCCAGTAGTCTCCGGGGACAGGGGGCGATTAGCTCCTACAATGAGCAGTTCTTC
CASSLRGQGAISSYNEQFF
>-|TRBJ1-2|TRBD1|TRBV28
TGTGCCAGCAGTTTACCAGGGGGAGGCTATGGCTACACCTTC
CASSLPGGGYGYTF
>-|TRBJ1-5|-|TRBV18
TGTGCCAGCTCACCAGACAGGAATCAGCCCCAGCATTTT
CASSPDRNQPQHF
>-|TRBJ2-7|-|TRBV11-2
TGTGCCAGCAGCTCCCGCAGGGAACCAAACTACGAGCAGTACTTC
CASSSRREPNYEQYF
>once|TRBJ2-2|-|TRBV29-1
TGCAGCGTTGGACTCAGCGTCGGCGCCGGGGAGCTGTTTTTT
CSVGLSVGAGELFF
>-|TRBJ2-3|-|TRBV11-2
TGTGCCAGCAGCTTCCTAGAAATCGCAGATACGCAGTATTTT
CASSFLEIADTQYF
>-|TRBJ2-1|-|TRBV18
TGTGCCAGCTCACCCCCTTCGGTCTCCAATGAGCAGTTCTTC
CASSPPSVSNEQFF
>-|TRBJ1-1|-|TRBV9
TGTGCCAGCAGCGTAGAAAACGGACAGCTGAACACTGAAGCTTTCTTT
CASSVENGQLNTEAFF
>-|TRBJ2-3|-|TRBV3-1/TRBV3-2
TGTGCCAGCAGCCAAAATCCCGGGAGTACAGATACGCAGTATTTT
CASSQNPGSTDTQYF
>-|TRBJ2-3|-|TRBV5-8
TGTGCCAGCAGTTCCGGGACACTTAGCACAGATACGCAGTATTTT
CASSSGTLSTDTQYF